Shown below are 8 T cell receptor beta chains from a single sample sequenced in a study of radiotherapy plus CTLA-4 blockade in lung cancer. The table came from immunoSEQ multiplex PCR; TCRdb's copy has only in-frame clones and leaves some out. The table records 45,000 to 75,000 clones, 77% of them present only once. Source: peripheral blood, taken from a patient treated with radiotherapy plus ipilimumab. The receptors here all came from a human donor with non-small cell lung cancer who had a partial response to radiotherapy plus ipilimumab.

DNA for the CDR3: TGTGCCAGCGTGGAAGGGGGACGTGAAGAGCAGTACTTC. Residues: CASVEGGREEQYF. This chain links TRBV7-9 with TRBJ2-7; D perhaps matches TRBD1 (6 bases). V was pared by 8 bases and J by 7 bases, with 18 bases between. The CDR3 covers 13 residues. CDR1 is SEHNR and CDR2 is FQNEAQ in the germline V gene (reference sequence). The whole variable domain, remainder taken from reference TRBV7-9 and TRBJ2-7, is DTGVSQNPRHKITKRGQNVTFRCDPISEHNRLYWYRQTLGQGPEFLTYFQNEAQLEKSRLLSDRFSAERPKGSFSTLEIQRTEQGDSAMYLCASVEGGREEQYFGPGTRLTVT.

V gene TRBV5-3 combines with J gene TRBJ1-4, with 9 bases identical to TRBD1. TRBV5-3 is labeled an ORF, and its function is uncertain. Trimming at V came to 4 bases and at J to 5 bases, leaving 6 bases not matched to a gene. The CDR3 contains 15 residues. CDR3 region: CARSPTGTGNEKLFF. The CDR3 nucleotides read TGTGCCAGAAGCCCGACCGGGACAGGGAATGAAAAACTGTTTTTT.

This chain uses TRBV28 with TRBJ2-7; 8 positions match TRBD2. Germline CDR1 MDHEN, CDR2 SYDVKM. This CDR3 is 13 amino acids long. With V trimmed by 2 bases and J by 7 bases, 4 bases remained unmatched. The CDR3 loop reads CASSLTGGEEQYF. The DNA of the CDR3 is TGTGCCAGCAGTTTAACGGGGGGGGAGGAGCAGTACTTC.

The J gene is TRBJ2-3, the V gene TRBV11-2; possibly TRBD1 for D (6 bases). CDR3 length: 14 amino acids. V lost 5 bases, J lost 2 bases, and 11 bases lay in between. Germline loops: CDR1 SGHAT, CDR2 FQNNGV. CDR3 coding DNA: TGTGCCAGCAGCCCTCGGGACACCACAGATACGCAGTATTTT. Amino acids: CASSPRDTTDTQYF.

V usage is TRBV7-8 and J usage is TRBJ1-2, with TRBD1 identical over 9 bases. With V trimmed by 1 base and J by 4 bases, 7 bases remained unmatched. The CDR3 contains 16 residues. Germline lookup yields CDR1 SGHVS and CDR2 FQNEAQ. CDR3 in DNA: TGTGCCAGCAGCTTAGGACAGGGGGGCTTTATCTATGGCTACACCTTC. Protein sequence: CASSLGQGGFIYGYTF. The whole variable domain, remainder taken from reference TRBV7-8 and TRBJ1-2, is GAGVSQSPRYKVAKRGQDVALRCDPISGHVSLFWYQQALGQGPEFLTYFQNEAQLDKSGLPSDRFFAERPEGSVSTLKIQRTQQEDSAVYLCASSLGQGGFIYGYTFGSGTRLTVV.

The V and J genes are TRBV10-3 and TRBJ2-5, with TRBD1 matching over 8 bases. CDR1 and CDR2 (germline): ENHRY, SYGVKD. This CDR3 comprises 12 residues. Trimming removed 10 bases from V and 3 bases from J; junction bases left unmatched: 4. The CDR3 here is CASGQGEETQYF. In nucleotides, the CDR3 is TGTGCCAGCGGACAGGGTGAAGAGACCCAGTACTTC.

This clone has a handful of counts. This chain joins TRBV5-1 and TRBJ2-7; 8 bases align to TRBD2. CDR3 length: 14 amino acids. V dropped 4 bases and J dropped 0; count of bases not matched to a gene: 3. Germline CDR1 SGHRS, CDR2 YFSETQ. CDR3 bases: TGCGCCAGCAGCATAGCGGGGACCTCCTACGAGCAGTACTTC. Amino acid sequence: CASSIAGTSYEQYF.

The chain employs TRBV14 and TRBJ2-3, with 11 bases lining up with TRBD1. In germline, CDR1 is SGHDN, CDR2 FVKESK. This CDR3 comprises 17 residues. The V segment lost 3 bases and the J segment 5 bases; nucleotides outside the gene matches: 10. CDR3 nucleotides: TGTGCCAGCAGCCAGGAAATTCCGGGACAGGGGGAAGATACGCAGTATTTT. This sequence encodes CASSQEIPGQGEDTQYF. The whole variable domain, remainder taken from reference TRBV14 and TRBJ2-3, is EAGVTQFPSHSVIEKGQTVTLRCDPISGHDNLYWYRRVMGKEIKFLLHFVKESKQDESGMPNNRFLAERTGGTYSTLKVQPAELEDSGVYFCASSQEIPGQGEDTQYFGPGTRLTVL.